What follows is one T cell receptor (beta chain) and its context. The record originates from a study of T cell changes during pregnancy in multiple sclerosis. Generated by immunoSEQ multiplex PCR, the TCRdb table keeps only in-frame clones and is missing some. The table lists about 92,000 clones, 90% to 95% of them singletons, with about 4.5% in the top ten. Source: peripheral blood, taken in the first trimester of pregnancy. The TCR comes from a female donor with multiple sclerosis, enrolled in a pregnancy study.

In nucleotides, the CDR3 is TGTGCCAGTGTTAGGGACAGGGTTTCTTTCTACGAGCAGTACTTC. This sequence encodes CASVRDRVSFYEQYF. The chain carries TRBV6-6 and TRBJ2-7; 9 nucleotides line up with TRBD1. The ends lost 9 bases at V and 3 bases at J; junction bases unmatched: 12. Germline-derived CDR1 and CDR2 are MNHNY and SVGAGI (reference sequence). This CDR3 has 15 residues.